The source of this TCR beta chain is a study of shared clonotypes between healthy human individuals (TCRdb year 2020). Regarding the study in general: Three men and a couple of women, aged 18 to 49 years, made up the cohort. To increase sequencing depth and limit assay-specific biases, different laboratories used diverse techniques to prepare libraries and sequence TCR repertoires. Leukapheresis yielded between about 0.9 and 9.5 billion PBMCs per donor. To estimate repertoire size and how much clonotypes are shared between individuals, the study performed deep sequencing of blood TCR repertoires from a few healthy adults. Overall study outcomes, separate from this receptor: Pairwise subsampling indicated that sequencing depth was expected to affect the degree of clonotype sharing among donors. Sampling was limited to blood, and TCR repertoires in tissue likely differ from TCR repertoires in blood. Because the study included only a small number of donors, the genetic and exposure-history diversity represented was limited.

Trimming at the junction amounts to 2 bases on V and 1 base on J, and the germline ends lie 9 bases apart. Based on the germline V gene (reference sequence), the CDR1 and CDR2 sequences are SGHKS and YYEKEE. The CDR3 runs 15 amino acids, cysteine and phenylalanine included. Left in the record is the CDR3 DNA by itself, 45 bases read in frame from the first base. Using the deep immunoSEQ assay, TCR CDR3 regions were amplified from genomic DNA by multiplex PCR. Genomic DNA extracted from each cell subset was distributed evenly over all wells of several immunoSEQ 96-well plates, and each plate served as one replicate. For unsorted PBMC, around 300 ng genomic DNA, equal to about 29,000 T cell genomes, was loaded into each replicate PCR. Genomic DNA from unsorted PBMC was sequenced over ten immunoSEQ deep assay plates. The purified libraries were quantified using a Qubit 3.0 fluorometer, sized with a Bioanalyzer 2100, and then quantified again using the KAPA Library Quantification kit. Every immunoSEQ 96-well plate was sequenced on a separate single-read 150-cycle Illumina NextSeq 550 flow cell. The authors' pipeline ran thus. Because the immunoSEQ output held only junctional sequences and lacked quality scores, the filtering could not match the filtering applied to full-length reads. To assign V/J genes and CDR3, sequences were annotated using PyIR, a Python wrapper for IgBLAST v1.9, with IMGT germline references. Any read was removed if the V/J assignment was weak (E-value above 1e-6), the CDR3 was missing, or the read contained stop codons, out-of-frame junctions, or ambiguous translated residues. V3J clonotypes were defined as sequences sharing the same inferred V gene, J gene, and CDR3 amino acid sequence. Percentage overlap between repertoires was calculated by dividing the number of shared unique clonotypes by the size of the smaller repertoire. Three approaches were used to assess repertoire richness: RTK rarefaction, the Chao1 estimator, and Recon v2.1 estimates of unobserved clonotypes. Drawn from immuneACCESS, this table holds only the in-frame rearrangements with V and J called that TCRdb kept. Clones are partly lost; checked studies trace under half to an unresolved V gene and leave the rest unexplained. V, J and clone size were drawn from that table, and D and trimming were deduced from the DNA. The sample records about 490,000 clones, over 70% of which are singletons. The ten largest account for 10% to 15% of the sample.

Donors were healthy HIV-negative adults with no recently reported acute infections or vaccinations. Every donor was a Caucasian adult living in Nashville, Tennessee, USA. In the unsorted samples, some 94 million PBMCs were counted, and genomic DNA was extracted using the QIAamp DNA Blood Mini kit. Blood was obtained by leukapheresis, after which PBMCs were separated by Ficoll-Histopaque density gradient centrifugation and cryopreserved in liquid nitrogen vapor phase. With respect to this clone: The antigen it recognizes is unknown. One base away there is no much larger clone; base qualities are not given.

Rearrangement joined TRBV5-5 to TRBJ2-2; no confident D gene assignment can be made. This clonotype originated in a woman between 35 and 50 years old in good health. Some clones in this sample may be carry-over from other donors' samples. Sequencing input: PBMCs. The nucleotides read TGTGCCAGCAGCTTTGGGCATCTGAACACCGGGGAGCTGTTTTTT. This codes for CASSFGHLNTGELFF.